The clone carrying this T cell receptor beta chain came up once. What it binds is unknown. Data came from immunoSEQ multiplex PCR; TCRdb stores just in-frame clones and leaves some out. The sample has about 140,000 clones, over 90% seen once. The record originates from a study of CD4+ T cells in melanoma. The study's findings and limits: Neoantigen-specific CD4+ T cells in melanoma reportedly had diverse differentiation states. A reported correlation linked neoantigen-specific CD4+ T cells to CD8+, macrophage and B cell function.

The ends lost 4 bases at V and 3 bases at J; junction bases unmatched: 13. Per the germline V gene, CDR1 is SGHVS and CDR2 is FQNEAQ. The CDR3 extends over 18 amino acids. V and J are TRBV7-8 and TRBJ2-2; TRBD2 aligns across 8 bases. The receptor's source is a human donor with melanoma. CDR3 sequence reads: CASSSTLLSGGDTGELFF. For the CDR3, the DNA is TGTGCCAGCAGCTCGACACTCCTCAGCGGGGGTGACACCGGGGAGCTGTTTTTT.